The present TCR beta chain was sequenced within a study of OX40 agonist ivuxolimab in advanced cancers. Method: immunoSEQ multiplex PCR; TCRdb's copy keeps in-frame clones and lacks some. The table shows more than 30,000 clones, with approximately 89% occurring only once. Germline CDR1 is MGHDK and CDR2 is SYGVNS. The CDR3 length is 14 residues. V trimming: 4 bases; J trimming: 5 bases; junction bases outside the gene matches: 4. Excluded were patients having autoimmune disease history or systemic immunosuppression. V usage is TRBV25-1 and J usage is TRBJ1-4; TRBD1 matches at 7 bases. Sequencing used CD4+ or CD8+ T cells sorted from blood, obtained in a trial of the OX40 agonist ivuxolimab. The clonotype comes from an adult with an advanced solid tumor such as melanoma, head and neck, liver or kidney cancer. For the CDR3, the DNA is TGTGCCAGCAGTGCCGGGACAGTAAATGAAAAACTGTTTTTT. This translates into CASSAGTVNEKLFF.